This T cell receptor beta chain is drawn from a study of beta chain features in type 1 diabetes. Study findings and constraints: Short templates might get an advantage during PCR, and this would be equal in patients and controls. Patients with type 1 diabetes carried fewer insertions and had more deletions at their VDJ junctions. Any role of HLA type in TCRB rearrangement remained unresolved here.

CDR1 SEHNR and CDR2 FQNEAQ come from the germline V gene (reference sequence). Trimming pared 3 bases from V and 4 bases from J, leaving 9 bases between. The CDR3 runs 14 residues. The authors reverse transcribed all of the isolated RNA, so sequencing captured expressed TCRB transcripts. Produced via immunoSEQ multiplex PCR; TCRdb's table is partial and in-frame only. The table records under 250,000 clones, about 11% of them present only once. Each population that was sorted was more than 95% pure. This clone was counted between two and nine times. What it recognizes is unknown. Specimen: central memory CD4+ T cells from blood. The sequence came from a man aged 18 to 29 in good health. The chain joins TRBV7-9 to TRBJ1-4; tentatively, D is TRBD1 (5 bases). This chain's CDR3 is CASSFDSFNEKLFF. CDR3 coding DNA: TGTGCCAGCAGCTTTGACAGTTTTAATGAAAAACTGTTTTTT.